The sequence of this T cell receptor beta chain was determined in a study of blood T cell repertoires in COVID-19. Across the whole study: The United States, Italy and Spain provided the acute and convalescent COVID-19 samples.

Repertoires were generated with immunoSEQ multiplex PCR, while TCRdb's copy carries only in-frame clones and drops some. The sample has 110,000 or so clones, more than 75% seen once. V lost 10 bases to trimming and J lost 5 bases; unmatched junction nucleotides: 9. Germline V gene lookup returns CDR1 ENHRY and CDR2 SYGVKD. The CDR3 has 14 amino acids. The chain is built from TRBV10-3 and TRBJ2-7, with 12 bases lining up with TRBD1. Sequencing input: peripheral blood. This clonotype was obtained from a man in his forties or fifties with acute or convalescent COVID-19. This CDR3 reads CASTARDRGHEQYF. The CDR3 bases are TGTGCCAGCACCGCCCGGGACAGGGGGCACGAGCAGTACTTC.